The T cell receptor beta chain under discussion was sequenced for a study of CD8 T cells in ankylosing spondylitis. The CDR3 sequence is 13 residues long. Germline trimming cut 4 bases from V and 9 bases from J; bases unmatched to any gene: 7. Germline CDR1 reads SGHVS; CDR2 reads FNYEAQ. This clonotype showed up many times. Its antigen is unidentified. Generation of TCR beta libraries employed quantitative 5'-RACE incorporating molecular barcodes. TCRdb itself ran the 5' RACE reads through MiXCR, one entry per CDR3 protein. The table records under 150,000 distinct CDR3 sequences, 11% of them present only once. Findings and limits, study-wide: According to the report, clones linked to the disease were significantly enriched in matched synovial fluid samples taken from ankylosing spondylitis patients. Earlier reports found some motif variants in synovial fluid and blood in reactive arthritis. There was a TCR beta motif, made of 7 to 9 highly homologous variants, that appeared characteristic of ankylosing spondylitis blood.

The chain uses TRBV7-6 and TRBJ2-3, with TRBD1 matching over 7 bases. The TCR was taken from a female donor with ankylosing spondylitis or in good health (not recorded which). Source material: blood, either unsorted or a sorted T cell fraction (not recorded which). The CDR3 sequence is CASSSEQGWTQYF. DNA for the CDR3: TGTGCCAGCAGCTCCGAACAGGGGTGGACGCAGTATTTT. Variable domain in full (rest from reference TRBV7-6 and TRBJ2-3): GAGVSQSPRYKVTKRGQDVALRCDPISGHVSLYWYRQALGQGPEFLTYFNYEAQQDKSGLPNDRFSAERPEGSISTLTIQRTEQRDSAMYRCASSSEQGWTQYFGPGTRLTVL.